This T cell receptor beta chain was sequenced in a study of T cell responses to AZD1222 COVID-19 vaccine. Study results and limitations: Nearly half of spike-specific TCRs reportedly target variant regions that are unmutated in the B.1.351 and B.1.1.7 variants.

As to this clone: Its antigen remains unknown.

This CDR3 comprises 14 residues. Unmatched junction bases numbered 5, after V lost 4 bases and J lost 5 bases. CDR1 SGHDT and CDR2 YYEEEE come from the germline V gene. Method: immunoSEQ multiplex PCR; TCRdb's copy keeps in-frame clones and lacks some. Here the sample spans more than 110,000 clones, 80% to 95% being singletons. J is TRBJ1-2 and V is TRBV5-6; TRBD1 matches 10 bases. The sequence came from an adult who received the AZD1222 COVID-19 vaccine. The sample consisted of peripheral blood, taken 28 days after the second AZD1222 dose. DNA of the CDR3: TGTGCCAGCAGCCGACCGGGACAGGGGTATGGCTACACCTTC. It encodes CASSRPGQGYGYTF.